This TCR beta chain emerged from a study of blood T cell repertoires in COVID-19. As for the study in general: Acute-phase and convalescent COVID-19 samples originated in the United States, Italy and Spain. From T cells, B-cell-depleted T cells, or PBMCs came the material, which was cDNA or gDNA.

Germline CDR1 and CDR2: MNHEY and SVGAGI. Trimming removed 4 bases from V and 2 bases from J; junction bases left unmatched: 4. The CDR3 runs to 14 residues. Per the study methods: Amplification of reference gene primers provided the estimated nucleated cell counts. Some clones are missing from TCRdb's copy, which holds only in-frame ones; the method was immunoSEQ multiplex PCR. The V and J calls and clone size come from that table; D and trimming were worked out from the DNA. This table has 65,000 or so clones, about four fifths appearing once. This receptor was taken from a woman aged 50 to 65 with active or convalescent COVID-19. This chain joins TRBV6-5 and TRBJ1-2; 7 bases fit TRBD1. Sequencing was carried out using peripheral blood. CDR3 coding DNA: TGTGCCAGCAGTTTGACGGGACAGAACTATGGCTACACCTTC. Translation: CASSLTGQNYGYTF.